This is a list of T cell receptor beta chains from one sample in a study of regulatory T cells in long-lasting Graves disease. TCRdb reprocessed the multiplex PCR reads via MiXCR and lists one record per CDR3 protein. The sample shows a few hundred thousand distinct CDR3 sequences, 10% to 15% of them seen only once. These same records also appear under a second study, on T cells in Graves' hyperthyroidism and ophthalmopathy.

The sample was peripheral blood mononuclear cells (PBMCs), taken at new diagnosis, from a patient treated with antithyroid drugs. The receptors derive from a woman aged 18-30 years with Graves disease. CDR3s include the opening cysteine and the closing phenylalanine or tryptophan. A D gene is named only where the DNA matches it firmly. Not every row has a clone size; where given, it reads once, few, many or a size class.

D	V	J	size	DNA	CDR3
.	TRBV7-3	TRBJ1-1	many	TGTGCCAGCAGCTTCTCGTCTCACACTGAAGCTTTCTTT	CASSFSSHTEAFF
.	TRBV20-1	TRBJ1-5	many	TGCAGTGCTAGAGCCAATTATCCTAATCAGCCCCAGCATTTT	CSARANYPNQPQHF
TRBD2	TRBV7-9	TRBJ2-1	.	TGTGCCAGCAGCGCGGGACTAGCGGGGGGTTTCTCCTACAATGAGCAGTTCTTC	CASSAGLAGGFSYNEQFF
TRBD1	TRBV7-2	TRBJ1-1	many	TGTGCCAGCAGCAACAGGGGCCCTAACACTGAAGCTTTCTTT	CASSNRGPNTEAFF
.	TRBV4-1	TRBJ2-5	.	TGCGCCAGCAGCCAAGTCGGGACAAGCATTCGGAACCTCTTC	CASSQVGTSIRNLF
.	TRBV28	TRBJ2-3	few	TGTGCCAGCAGCGGGCTTAGCACAGATACGCAGTATTTT	CASSGLSTDTQYF
.	TRBV5-1	TRBJ1-2	.	TGCGCCAGCAGCTCCTCATATAGCCTCCTCGGCTATGGCTACACCTTC	CASSSSYSLLGYGYTF
.	TRBV18	TRBJ1-3	.	TGTGCCACATTGGGGGGCCACTCTGGAAACACCATATATTTT	CATLGGHSGNTIYF
.	TRBV7-8	TRBJ2-3	many	TGTGCCAGCAGCTTAGGGATTACATTAGCTGGAGATACGCAGTATTTT	CASSLGITLAGDTQYF
.	TRBV2	TRBJ1-5	many	TGTGCCAGCAGTGACAGGCCGTACAGTAGCAATCAGCCCCAGCATTTT	CASSDRPYSSNQPQHF
.	TRBV27	TRBJ1-1	.	TGTGCCAGCAGTTTTGGAGATACGAACACTGAAGCTTTCTTT	CASSFGDTNTEAFF
.	TRBV20-1	TRBJ2-5	many	TGCAGTGCTAGGCGCCGACTCCCCAGGGCCCAGTACTTC	CSARRRLPRAQYF
.	TRBV29-1	TRBJ2-2	.	TGCAGCGTTGAAGATTCCGCGCGGGTAGGAACCGGGGAGCTGTTTTTT	CSVEDSARVGTGELFF
TRBD2	TRBV10-2	TRBJ2-7	few	TGCGCCAGCCTTAGCGGGGCCTCCTACGAGCAGTACTTC	CASLSGASYEQYF
.	TRBV20-1	TRBJ2-1	many	TGCAGTGTCCCAGCGGACGGGGTGGGGAATGAGCAGTTCTTC	CSVPADGVGNEQFF
.	TRBV5-1	TRBJ2-1	few	TGCGCCAGCAGCTTGGGGGCGGGGGCCGAGCAGTTCTTC	CASSLGAGAEQFF
.	TRBV28	TRBJ2-1	many	TGTGCCAGCAGTTTAGGGAGCGAGGCCTACAATGAGCAGTTCTTC	CASSLGSEAYNEQFF
.	TRBV20-1	TRBJ1-1	few	TGCAGTGCTAGGATGTGGGGGGGGATAGCTCTCTTT	CSARMWGGIALF
.	TRBV30	TRBJ2-7	many	TGTGCCTGGGCTCCTCCGGGACAATTCTACGAGCAGTACTTC	CAWAPPGQFYEQYF
.	TRBV20-1	TRBJ1-5	.	TGCAGTGCTAGAGTTGCCAGGGGCCTTGGGCCCCAGCATTTT	CSARVARGLGPQHF
TRBD1	TRBV7-8	TRBJ1-5	.	TGTGCCAGCAGCCCCCGGGACAGGGAGCATCAGCCCCAGCATTTT	CASSPRDREHQPQHF
.	TRBV4-3	TRBJ1-1	many	TGCGCCAGCAGCCAAGATACCACGAACACTGAAGCTTTCTTT	CASSQDTTNTEAFF
.	TRBV19	TRBJ1-5	many	TGTGCCAGTAGTATCGGTCCAGGGATCCCCAATCAGCCCCAGCATTTT	CASSIGPGIPNQPQHF
.	TRBV15	TRBJ2-1	many	TGTGCCACCAGTCGCCGGGGCGGCTACAATGAGCAGTTCTTC	CATSRRGGYNEQFF
.	TRBV18	TRBJ2-7	many	TGTGCCAGCTCACCATCTGGGACGTCAGTCCACGAGCAGTACTTC	CASSPSGTSVHEQYF
.	TRBV6-4	TRBJ1-1	many	TGTGCCAGCAGAGCTCGCGCAGGGGTGAACACTGAAGCTTTCTTT	CASRARAGVNTEAFF
.	TRBV2	TRBJ2-4	many	TGTGCCAGCAGTGAAGTGGTCGACAAAAACATTCAGTACTTC	CASSEVVDKNIQYF
TRBD1	TRBV11-1	TRBJ1-1	many	TGTGCCAGCAGCTTAGTGTGGGGACAGGGGGCTGCTGAAGCTTTCTTT	CASSLVWGQGAAEAFF
TRBD2	TRBV15	TRBJ2-3	many	TGTGCCACCAGCCCCCGCATGACTAGCGGGGGGGATACGCAGTATTTT	CATSPRMTSGGDTQYF
.	TRBV10-3	TRBJ2-3	many	TGTGCCATCAGTGAGTCTTCCCTTTCAGCAGATACGCAGTATTTT	CAISESSLSADTQYF